The T cell receptor beta chain under discussion was sequenced for a study of blood T cells in healthy people across ages. The CDR3 spans 14 residues. Germline CDR1 is MNHEY and CDR2 is SVGEGT. V dropped 6 bases and J dropped 2; count of bases not matched to a gene: 6. Together with a sample-barcoded 5' primer, a J-beta primer mix was included in a second PCR lasting about 7 to 11 cycles. TCRdb fed the 5' RACE reads into MiXCR, producing one record per CDR3 protein. Of hundreds of thousands of distinct CDR3 sequences listed, 40% to 45% were seen once; the top ten hold about 30%. V gene TRBV6-2 or TRBV6-3 combines with J gene TRBJ2-7; 8 bases are shared with TRBD1. This TCR derives from an older man in good health. Specimen: blood. The CDR3 reads CASRQTGAAYEQYF. CDR3 bases: TGTGCCAGCAGGCAGACAGGGGCGGCCTACGAGCAGTACTTC.